This T cell receptor beta chain came from a study of spatial heterogeneity in lung cancer. Study-wide findings and caveats: Whereas they appeared in blood less at follow-up, ubiquitous expanded tumor TCRs appeared there more at resection.

This CDR3 is 13 amino acids long. Deletions cut 2 bases from V and 5 bases from J, with 12 bases between. Per germline, CDR1 GTSNPN and CDR2 SVGIG (reference sequence). TCRdb reprocessed the 5' RACE reads via MiXCR and lists one record per CDR3 protein. The sample lists 72,000 or so distinct CDR3 sequences, approximately 8.9% occurring once. As concerns this clonotype: Its antigen remains unidentified.

Time point denoted: blood at routine non-recurrence follow-up after resection. Whole RNA came from tumor, nontumor lung or frozen PBMC and was sequenced without being sorted. This TCR derives from a female donor with early-stage non-small cell lung cancer. Sequenced here: PBMCs, sampled at follow-up. The rearrangement joins TRBV30 to TRBJ1-1, with D unclear. Here the CDR3 reads CAWSHNRGTEAFF. CDR3 sequence (DNA): TGTGCCTGGAGTCATAACCGGGGTACTGAAGCTTTCTTT.